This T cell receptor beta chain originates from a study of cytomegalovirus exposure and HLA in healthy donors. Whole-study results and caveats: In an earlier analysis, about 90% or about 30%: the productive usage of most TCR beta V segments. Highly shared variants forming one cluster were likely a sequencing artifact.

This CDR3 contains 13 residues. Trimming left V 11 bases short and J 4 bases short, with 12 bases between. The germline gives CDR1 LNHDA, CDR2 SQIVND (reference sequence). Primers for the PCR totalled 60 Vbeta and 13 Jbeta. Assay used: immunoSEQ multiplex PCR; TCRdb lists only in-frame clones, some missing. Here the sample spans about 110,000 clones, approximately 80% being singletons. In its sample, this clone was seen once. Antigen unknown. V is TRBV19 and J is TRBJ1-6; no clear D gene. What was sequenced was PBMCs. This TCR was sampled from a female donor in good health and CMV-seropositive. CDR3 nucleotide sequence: TGTGCCTCCACCGGGATTTATAATTCACCCCTCCACTTT. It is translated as CASTGIYNSPLHF.